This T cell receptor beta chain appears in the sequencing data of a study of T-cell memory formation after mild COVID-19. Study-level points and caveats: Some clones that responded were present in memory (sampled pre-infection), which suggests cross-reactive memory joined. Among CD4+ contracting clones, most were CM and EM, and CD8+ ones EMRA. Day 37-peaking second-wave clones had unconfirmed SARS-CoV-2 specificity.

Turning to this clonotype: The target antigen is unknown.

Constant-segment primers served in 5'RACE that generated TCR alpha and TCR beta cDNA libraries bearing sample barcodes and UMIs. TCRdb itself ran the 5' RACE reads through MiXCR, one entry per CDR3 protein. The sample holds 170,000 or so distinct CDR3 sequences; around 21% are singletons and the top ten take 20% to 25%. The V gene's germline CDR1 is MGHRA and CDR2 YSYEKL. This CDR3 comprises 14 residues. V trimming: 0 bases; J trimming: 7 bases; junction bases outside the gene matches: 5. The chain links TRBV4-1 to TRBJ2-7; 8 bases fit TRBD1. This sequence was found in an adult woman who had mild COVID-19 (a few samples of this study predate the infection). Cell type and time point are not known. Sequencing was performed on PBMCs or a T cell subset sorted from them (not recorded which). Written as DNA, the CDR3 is TGCGCCAGCAGCCAAGAGCAGGGGGCAGGGGAGCAGTACTTC. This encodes CASSQEQGAGEQYF.